The sequence of this TCR beta chain was determined in a study of beta chain features in type 1 diabetes. Study-wide context: Cells sorted and examined across all samples totaled almost 110 million.

Averaging about 120 mL, one heparinised blood draw was given by each donor. Of the isolated RNA, all was reverse transcribed, and so the sequenced material was expressed TCRB transcripts. Profiling relied on immunoSEQ multiplex PCR, and the TCRdb table lists in-frame clones only, not all of them. The profile shows about 260,000 clones, around 20% of them singletons. Concerning this clone: Its antigen is unidentified.

Whole-study findings and limits: Shortening of TCRB CDR3s, moderate but significant, appeared in all four CD4+ subsets of Type 1 diabetes patients. Reduced insertions and increased deletions marked VDJ junctions in type 1 diabetes patients.

V lost 4 bases and J 5 bases, leaving 15 bases between the germline ends. CDR3 length equals 14 residues. CDR1 SGDLS and CDR2 YYNGEE come from the germline V gene. The chain recombines TRBV9 with TRBJ2-5; tentative D call: TRBD2 (6 bases). The TCR comes from a woman between 40 and 55 years old with type 1 diabetes. The material sequenced was naive CD4+ T cells from blood. In DNA, the CDR3 is TGTGCCAGCAGCCGACGGGACTCTCGGGAGACCCAGTACTTC. Its protein is CASSRRDSRETQYF.